This TCR beta chain was sequenced during a study of blood T cell repertoires in COVID-19. Overall study context: Samples taken during acute and convalescent COVID-19 were collected in the United States, Italy and Spain. PBMCs, B-cell-depleted T cells, or T cells were the source of the cDNA or gDNA that made up the material.

The germline gives CDR1 LGHDT, CDR2 YNNKEL (reference sequence). This CDR3 contains 16 residues. V gave up 4 bases and J gave up 0 bases, with 16 bases separating them. In the original workflow: Nucleated cell counts were estimated from reference gene primer amplification. The data were produced by immunoSEQ multiplex PCR, yet TCRdb's version contains in-frame clones alone and is incomplete. V, J and clone size were drawn from that table, and D and trimming were deduced from the DNA. Here the sample spans about 260,000 clones, around 89% being singletons. This receptor was obtained from a man aged 55-75 years who had recovered from COVID-19. The rearrangement links TRBV3-1 (or the pseudogene TRBV3-2) to TRBJ2-7, with a possible D match to TRBD1 (5 bases). The sample was peripheral blood. The CDR3 spells CASSLTIRGSSYEQYF. The CDR3 DNA reads as TGTGCCAGCAGCCTCACTATTAGGGGTTCCTCCTACGAGCAGTACTTC.